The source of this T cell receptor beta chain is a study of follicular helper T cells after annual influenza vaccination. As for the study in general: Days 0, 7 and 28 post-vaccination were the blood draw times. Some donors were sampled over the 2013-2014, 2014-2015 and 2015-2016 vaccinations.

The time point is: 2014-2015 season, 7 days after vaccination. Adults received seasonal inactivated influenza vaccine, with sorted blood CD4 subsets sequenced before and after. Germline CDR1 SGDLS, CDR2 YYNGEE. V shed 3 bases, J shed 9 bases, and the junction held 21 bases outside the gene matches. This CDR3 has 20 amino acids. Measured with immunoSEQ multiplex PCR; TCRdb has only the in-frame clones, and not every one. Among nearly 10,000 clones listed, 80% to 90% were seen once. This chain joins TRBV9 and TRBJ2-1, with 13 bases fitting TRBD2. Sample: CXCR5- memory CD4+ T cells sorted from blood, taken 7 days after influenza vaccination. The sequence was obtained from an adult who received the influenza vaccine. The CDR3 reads CASSGRGSPLLAGGRVEQFF. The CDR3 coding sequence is TGTGCCAGCAGCGGTAGGGGTTCCCCCTTACTAGCGGGGGGGCGGGTTGAGCAGTTCTTC.